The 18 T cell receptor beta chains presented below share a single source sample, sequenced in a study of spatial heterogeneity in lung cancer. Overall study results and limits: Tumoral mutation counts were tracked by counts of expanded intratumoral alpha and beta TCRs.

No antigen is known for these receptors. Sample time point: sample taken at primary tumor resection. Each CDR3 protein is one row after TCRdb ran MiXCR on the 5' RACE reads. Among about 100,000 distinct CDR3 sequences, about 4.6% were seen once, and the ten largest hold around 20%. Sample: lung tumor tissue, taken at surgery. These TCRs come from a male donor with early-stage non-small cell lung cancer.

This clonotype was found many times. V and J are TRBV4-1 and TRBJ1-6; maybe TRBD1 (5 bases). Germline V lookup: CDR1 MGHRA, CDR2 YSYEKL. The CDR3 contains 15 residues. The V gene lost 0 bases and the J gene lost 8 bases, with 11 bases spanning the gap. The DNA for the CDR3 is TGCGCCAGCAGCCAAGATGGGCAGGGCGATTCACCCCTCCACTTT. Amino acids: CASSQDGQGDSPLHF.

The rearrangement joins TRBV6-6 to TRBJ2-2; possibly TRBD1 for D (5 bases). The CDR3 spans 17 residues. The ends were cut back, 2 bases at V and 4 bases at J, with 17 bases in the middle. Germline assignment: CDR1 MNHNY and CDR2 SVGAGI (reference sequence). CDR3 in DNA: TGTGCCAGCAGTTACGGCTTAATAGGGGCTAGCACCGGGGAGCTGTTTTTT. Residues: CASSYGLIGASTGELFF.

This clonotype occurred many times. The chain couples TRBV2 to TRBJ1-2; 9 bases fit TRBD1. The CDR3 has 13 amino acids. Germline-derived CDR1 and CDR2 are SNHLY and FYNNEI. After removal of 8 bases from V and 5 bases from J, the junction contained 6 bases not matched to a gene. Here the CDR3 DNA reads TGTGCCAGCTCCAGGACAGGGGCTTATGGCTACACCTTC. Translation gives CASSRTGAYGYTF.

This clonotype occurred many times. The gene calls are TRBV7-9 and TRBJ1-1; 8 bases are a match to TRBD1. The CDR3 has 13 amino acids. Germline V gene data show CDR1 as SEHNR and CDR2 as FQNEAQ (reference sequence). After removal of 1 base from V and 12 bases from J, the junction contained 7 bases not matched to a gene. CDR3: CASSLGGQGITFF. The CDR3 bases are TGTGCCAGCAGCTTAGGAGGACAGGGAATTACTTTCTTT.

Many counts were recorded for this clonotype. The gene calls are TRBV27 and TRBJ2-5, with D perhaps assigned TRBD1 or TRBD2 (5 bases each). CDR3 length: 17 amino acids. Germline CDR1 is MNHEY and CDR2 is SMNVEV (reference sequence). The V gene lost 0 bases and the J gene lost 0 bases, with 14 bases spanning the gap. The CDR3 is CASSLSSRGLYQETQYF. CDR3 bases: TGTGCCAGCAGTTTATCCTCCCGGGGCCTGTACCAAGAGACCCAGTACTTC.

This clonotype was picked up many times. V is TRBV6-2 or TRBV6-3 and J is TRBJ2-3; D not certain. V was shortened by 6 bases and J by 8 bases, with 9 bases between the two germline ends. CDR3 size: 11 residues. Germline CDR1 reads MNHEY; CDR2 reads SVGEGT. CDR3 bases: TGTGCCAGCAGCTACCCCGGTACGCAGTATTTT. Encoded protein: CASSYPGTQYF.

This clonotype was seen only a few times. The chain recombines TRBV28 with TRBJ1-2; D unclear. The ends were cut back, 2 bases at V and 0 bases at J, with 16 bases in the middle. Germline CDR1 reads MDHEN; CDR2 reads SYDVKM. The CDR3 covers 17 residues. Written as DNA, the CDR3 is TGTGCCAGCAGTTTAAAGTGGTATTACAGCGCTAACTATGGCTACACCTTC. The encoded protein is CASSLKWYYSANYGYTF.

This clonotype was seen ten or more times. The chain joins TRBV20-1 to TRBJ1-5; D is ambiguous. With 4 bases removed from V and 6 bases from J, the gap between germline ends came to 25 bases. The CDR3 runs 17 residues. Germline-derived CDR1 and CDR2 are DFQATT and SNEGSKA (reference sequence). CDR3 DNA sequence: TGCAGTGCTACCCCCTTGGCAGGAGGGTTTTTGAGTCAGCCCCAGCATTTT. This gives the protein CSATPLAGGFLSQPQHF.

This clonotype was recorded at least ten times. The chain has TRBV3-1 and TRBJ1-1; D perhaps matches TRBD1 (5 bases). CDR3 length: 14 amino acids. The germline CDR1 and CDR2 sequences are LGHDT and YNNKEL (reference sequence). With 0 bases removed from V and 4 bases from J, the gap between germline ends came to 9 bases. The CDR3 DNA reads TGTGCCAGCAGCCAAGACGCAGGGAGCACTGAAGCTTTCTTT. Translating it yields CASSQDAGSTEAFF.

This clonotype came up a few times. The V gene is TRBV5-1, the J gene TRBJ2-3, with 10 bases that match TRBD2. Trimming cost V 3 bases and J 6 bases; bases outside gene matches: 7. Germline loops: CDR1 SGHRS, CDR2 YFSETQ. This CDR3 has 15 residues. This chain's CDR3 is CASSSSGRAQDTQYF. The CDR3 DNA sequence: TGCGCCAGCAGCTCCAGCGGGAGGGCCCAGGATACGCAGTATTTT.

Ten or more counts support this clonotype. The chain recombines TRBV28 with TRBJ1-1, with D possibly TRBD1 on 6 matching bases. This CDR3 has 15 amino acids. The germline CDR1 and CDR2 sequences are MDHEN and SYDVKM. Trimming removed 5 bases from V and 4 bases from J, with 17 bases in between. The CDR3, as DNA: TGTGCCAGCAGTGCTACAGGGTTTGGAGGCACTGAAGCTTTCTTT. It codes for CASSATGFGGTEAFF.

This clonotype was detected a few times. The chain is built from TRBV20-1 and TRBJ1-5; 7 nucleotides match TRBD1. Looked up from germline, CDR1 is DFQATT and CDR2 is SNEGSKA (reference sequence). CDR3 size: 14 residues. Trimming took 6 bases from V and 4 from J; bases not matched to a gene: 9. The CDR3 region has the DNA TGCAGTGCCGCGACAGGGAAGGGAAATCAGCCCCAGCATTTT. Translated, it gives CSAATGKGNQPQHF.

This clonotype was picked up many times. The CDR3 reads CSVAPIIEAGGYNEQFF. CDR3 coding DNA: TGCAGCGTTGCTCCGATCATTGAAGCGGGGGGTTACAATGAGCAGTTCTTC. This chain uses TRBV29-1 with TRBJ2-1; 9 bases line up with TRBD2. J lost 4 bases, V lost 4 bases, and 14 bases had no gene match. Germline assignment: CDR1 SQVTM and CDR2 ANQGSEA. The CDR3 has 17 amino acids.

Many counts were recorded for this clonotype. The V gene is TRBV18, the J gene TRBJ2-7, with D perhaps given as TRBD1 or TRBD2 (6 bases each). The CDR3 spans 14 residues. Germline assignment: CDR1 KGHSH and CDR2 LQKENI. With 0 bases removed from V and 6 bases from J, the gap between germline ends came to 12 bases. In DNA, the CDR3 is TGTGCCAGCTCACCACCGAGCGGAGGGGGCGAGCAGTACTTC. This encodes CASSPPSGGGEQYF.

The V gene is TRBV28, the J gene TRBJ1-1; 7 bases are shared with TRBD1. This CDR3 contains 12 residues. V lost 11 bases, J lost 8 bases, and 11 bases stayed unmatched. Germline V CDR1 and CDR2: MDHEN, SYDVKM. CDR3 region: CASDRSPSEAFF. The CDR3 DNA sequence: TGTGCCTCGGACAGGAGCCCATCGGAAGCTTTCTTT.

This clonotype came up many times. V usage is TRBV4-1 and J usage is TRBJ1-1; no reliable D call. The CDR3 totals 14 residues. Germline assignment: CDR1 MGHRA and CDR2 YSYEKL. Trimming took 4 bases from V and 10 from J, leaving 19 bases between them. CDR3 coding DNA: TGCGCCAGCAGCCGCCCGACACCGGACTCAACAGCTTTCTTT. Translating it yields CASSRPTPDSTAFF.

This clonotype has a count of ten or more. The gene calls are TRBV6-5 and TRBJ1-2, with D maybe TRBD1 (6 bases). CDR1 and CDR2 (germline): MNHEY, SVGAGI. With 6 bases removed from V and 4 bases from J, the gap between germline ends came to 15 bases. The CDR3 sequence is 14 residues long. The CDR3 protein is CASRKGRGVYGYTF. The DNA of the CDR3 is TGTGCCAGCAGAAAGGGCAGGGGAGTCTATGGCTACACCTTC.

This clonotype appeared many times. CDR3 in DNA: TGCGCCAGCAGCAGGACCCCGGGAGGTGAAGAGACCCAGTACTTC. As protein: CASSRTPGGEETQYF. This chain connects TRBV5-1 to TRBJ2-5; 7 bases align to TRBD2. Germline V lookup: CDR1 SGHRS, CDR2 YFSETQ. The CDR3 length is 15 residues. Trimming cost V 4 bases and J 3 bases; bases outside gene matches: 9.